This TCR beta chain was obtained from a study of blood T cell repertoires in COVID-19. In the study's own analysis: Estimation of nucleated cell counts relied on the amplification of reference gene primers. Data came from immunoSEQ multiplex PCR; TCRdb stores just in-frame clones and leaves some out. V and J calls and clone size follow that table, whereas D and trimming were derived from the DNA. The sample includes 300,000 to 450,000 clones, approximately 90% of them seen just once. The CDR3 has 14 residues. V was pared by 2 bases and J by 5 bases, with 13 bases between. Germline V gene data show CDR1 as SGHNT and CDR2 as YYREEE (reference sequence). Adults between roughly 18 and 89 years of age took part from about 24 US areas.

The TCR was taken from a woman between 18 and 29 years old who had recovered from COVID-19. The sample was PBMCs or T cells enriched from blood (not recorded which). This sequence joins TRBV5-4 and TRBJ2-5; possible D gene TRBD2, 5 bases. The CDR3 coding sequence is TGTGCCAGCAGCTTCGGACTGCCCGGGGAGACCCAGTACTTC. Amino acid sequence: CASSFGLPGETQYF.